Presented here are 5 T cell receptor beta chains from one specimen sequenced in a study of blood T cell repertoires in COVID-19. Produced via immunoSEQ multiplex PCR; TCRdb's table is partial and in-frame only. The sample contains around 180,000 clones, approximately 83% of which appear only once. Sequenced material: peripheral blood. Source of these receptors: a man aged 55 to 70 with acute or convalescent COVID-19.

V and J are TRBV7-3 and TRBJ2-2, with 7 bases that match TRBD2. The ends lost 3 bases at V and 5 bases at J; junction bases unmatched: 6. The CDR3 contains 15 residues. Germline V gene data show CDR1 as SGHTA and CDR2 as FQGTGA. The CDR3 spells CASSFPGTTTGELFF. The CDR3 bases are TGTGCCAGCAGCTTTCCCGGGACTACAACCGGGGAGCTGTTTTTT.

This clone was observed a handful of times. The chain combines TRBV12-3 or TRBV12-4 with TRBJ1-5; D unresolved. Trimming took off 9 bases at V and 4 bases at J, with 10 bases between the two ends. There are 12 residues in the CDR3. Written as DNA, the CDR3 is TGTGCCAGTCGTTACATGAATCAGCCCCAGCATTTT. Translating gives CASRYMNQPQHF.

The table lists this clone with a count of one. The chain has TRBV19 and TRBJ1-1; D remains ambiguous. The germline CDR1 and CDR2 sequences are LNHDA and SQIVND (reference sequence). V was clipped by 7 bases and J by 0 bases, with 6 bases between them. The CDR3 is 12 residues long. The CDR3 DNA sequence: TGTGCCAGTAAACAGATGAACACTGAAGCTTTCTTT. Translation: CASKQMNTEAFF.

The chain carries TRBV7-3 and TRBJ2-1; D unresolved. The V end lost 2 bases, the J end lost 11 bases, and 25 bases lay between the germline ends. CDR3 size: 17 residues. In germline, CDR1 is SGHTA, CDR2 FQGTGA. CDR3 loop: CASSLYVAGQALFKQFF. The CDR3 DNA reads TGTGCCAGCAGCTTATATGTGGCAGGTCAGGCCCTATTTAAGCAGTTCTTC.

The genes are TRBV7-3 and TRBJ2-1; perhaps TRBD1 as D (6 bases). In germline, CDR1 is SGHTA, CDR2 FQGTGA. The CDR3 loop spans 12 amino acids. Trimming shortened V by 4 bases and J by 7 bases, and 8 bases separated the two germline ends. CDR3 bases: TGTGCCAGCAGCTATAGGGGGAATGAGCAGTTCTTC. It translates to CASSYRGNEQFF.